This T cell receptor (beta chain) was captured in a study of blood T cells in healthy people across ages (dated by TCRdb to about 2015). With regard to the full study: In model experiments, roughly one uniquely barcoded TCR beta cDNA molecule per two T cells was captured by template switching. Two additional independent replicas of 1 million unique cDNA reads from the same blood draw were analyzed for two donors (one aged 18 to 30 and one aged 80 or older). The donors were divided into four age groups: young (average around 16 years), middle-aged (approximately 41), aged (about 61) and long-lived (roughly 86). Age-related changes in TCR beta repertoire diversity were measured in the study by deep sequencing normalized with unique cDNA molecular identifiers. General findings and caveats noted by the study authors: Total diversity estimates from one million sequenced T cells were considered lower bounds and underestimates. The CMV infection status of donors was not known, potentially confounding age-related changes in expanded clonotypes. The long-lived group showed more naive CD4+ T cells, fewer expanded clones and increased TCR diversity than the aged group, suggesting age selection. Observed TCR beta diversity per million T cells fell roughly linearly with age, and a significant reduction was already apparent by age around 40. A strong correlation was found between observed TCR beta diversity and the percentage of naive T cells measured by flow cytometry. Bulk unsorted PBMC profiling prevented conclusive comparison of naive and antigen-experienced compartments.

There are a few counts of this clonotype. The antigen it binds to is not known. There are no base qualities to consult, and no much larger clone falls within one base. The library was produced with 5' RACE. TCRdb lists the instrument as Illumina HiSeq 2500. A second PCR of about 7 to 12 cycles was performed with a sample-barcoded 5' primer and a J-beta primer mix. Each TCR beta cDNA molecule received a unique molecular identifier from a template-switch 5' adaptor carrying 12 random nucleotides. At least 3 million CDR3-containing paired-end reads were obtained from each sample. The Mint cDNA synthesis kit, primed by a TRBC-specific oligonucleotide, was used to synthesize first-strand cDNA from all RNA. Following uracil-DNA glycosylase treatment, a first 18-cycle PCR with universal primers M1SS and BC2_uni_R was performed on all cDNA. The paper's data handling went like this. For normalization, 1 million high-quality reads were randomly selected from each sample, with every read carrying a distinct molecular identifier. Reads with shared molecular identifiers were discarded instead of being binned into consensus sequences. MiTCR, with a Q25 quality threshold and the strictest error-elimination algorithm, was used for CDR3 identification, clonotype clustering and error correction. Lower-bound total TCR beta diversity was estimated with a nonparametric unseen species model using Euler transformation. Using fastp trimming at Q25 and MiXCR clonotype assembly, TCRdb reanalyzed the public sequencing data and kept in-frame beta chains. Each CDR3 protein appears once, grouped with its most common genes and DNA. TCRdb, not the authors, supplied the V and J calls. For this sample there are about 930,000 distinct CDR3 sequences; around 29% appear just once. The ten biggest clones cover 10% to 13% of the sample.

Trimming at the junction amounts to 11 bases on V and 10 bases on J, and the germline ends lie 30 bases apart. From its cysteine to its phenylalanine, the CDR3 spans 16 amino acids. Just CDR3 DNA is preserved here, 48 bases in frame from base 1. According to the germline V gene, CDR1 reads SGHDN and CDR2 reads FVKESK. The approximately 39 donors, aged about 6 to 100 years, were systemically healthy Caucasian individuals from Russia. Roughly 9 milliliters of peripheral blood were drawn from each donor into EDTA-treated Vacutainer tubes. Ficoll-Paque density-gradient centrifugation was used to isolate PBMCs, with at least 7 million obtained per sample. Trizol reagent was used to extract total RNA from the PBMCs, yielding at least 5 micrograms per sample. For every donor, flow cytometry on a PBMC aliquot measured the percentage of naive CD45RAhigh/CD27high T cells. The same sample was also used in a study of T cells of mothers and their children. As noted in the second study: Nine systemically healthy Caucasian individuals served as donors, namely three mothers together with their six children. cDNA synthesis used all of the extracted RNA, with 1.5 ug of RNA in each 15 ul reaction. In the second PCR, sample barcodes and 2-4 random nucleotides were introduced via the M1S primer. Over 9.5 million TCR beta CDR3 reads were obtained for each mother, and some 3.1 million reads were obtained for each child. In both related and unrelated pairs, thymic selection shapes the output of TCR recombination in a similar way, with inherited differences having only a minor effect. Normalized repertoire overlap was always slightly but never significantly higher in related than unrelated mother-child pairs. Persistent microchimeric T cell clones were not detected, at a sensitivity of around 99 clones per million clonotypes. In the study, deep NGS was used to compare the TCR beta repertoires of mothers and children, and features distinguishing related mother-child pairs from unrelated individuals were sought. Mothers averaged about 40 +/- 4 years of age and children averaged about 10 +/- 4 years. After adapter ligation with NEBNext reagents, the libraries were sequenced on Illumina HiSeq 2000 with 100+100 nt paired-end reads. Mother and child libraries were prepared a month apart and sequenced in separate runs to prevent cross-contamination. Between roughly 500,000 and 2,300,000 distinct TCR beta clonotypes were identified per donor. Naive TCR beta clonotypes were estimated from low-frequency clonotypes matched to each donor's FACS-determined naive share, without sorting.

The TCR comes from a woman in her 40s in good health. The sequence joins TRBV14 to TRBJ1-5; TRBD1 is a weak D gene call, 5 bases matching. The sequencing input was blood. The nucleotide sequence reads TGTGCCCGAAGCAAGCTCAGGGTGATAGCAATCAGCCCCCAGCATTTT. Translated, it reads CARSKLRVIAISPQHF.